The rows below give T cell receptor beta chains drawn from one sample of a study of T cell repertoires in cytomegalovirus infection. MiXCR, applied by TCRdb to the reads, yields one record per CDR3 protein. This sample has hundreds of thousands of distinct CDR3 sequences, with approximately 31% found just once. The antigens for these receptors are not known. The specimen was cultured CD8+ T cells from PBMCs, collected from culture after CMV antigen stimulation. The receptor set was obtained from a human donor in good health (CMV status not recorded). Some clones in this sample may be carry-over from other donors' samples. CDR3s include the opening cysteine and the closing phenylalanine or tryptophan. A clone size is listed for some rows: how often the clone was seen (once, few, many), or a class if it is expanded.

many	TRBV10-3	CAIRESATNEKLFF
few	TRBV7-9	CASSLFSAAGGYNEQFF
.	TRBV6-6	CASRPGQGYSKDTQYF
many	TRBV7-6	CASSQGQGEGNEQFF
.	TRBV11-3	CAGSFGQTNTGELFF
few	TRBV20-1	CSARETGANYGYTF
many	TRBV7-2	CASSLTFSRTGKSNQPQHF
few	TRBV12-3/TRBV12-4	CASRIAGFVDTQYF
.	TRBV20-1	CSAVTSGGLGRETQYF
.	TRBV3-1	CASSPAGRRGTHNEQFF
.	TRBV19	CASQDRYSGNTIYF
.	TRBV7-6	CASSQEGGLHYNEQFF
.	TRBV12-3/TRBV12-4	CASSDPMRGSNQPQHF
few	TRBV27	CASSLSGTSGAPSTDTQYF
.	TRBV7-6	CASSLSQGVFGNTIYF
.	TRBV4-1	CASSQSLWVNTEAFF
.	TRBV15	CATSRDRGMGNEQFF
.	TRBV19	CASSPRDRRPEAFF
few	TRBV7-8	CASSLDGGEGTEAFF
.	TRBV25-1	CASSEIRVSPLHF
.	TRBV6-1	CASSRLQGSQPQHF
.	TRBV27	CASRPMGTATTYEQYF
.	TRBV4-3	CASSQKDRDPNEKLFF
few	TRBV4-1	CASSQGPEKLFF
.	TRBV19	CASSIVLTSGGYNEQFF
.	TRBV11-2	CANRDTGSGANVLTF
few	TRBV28	CASSHLSDTTDTQYF
few	TRBV7-9	CASSHRANEQFF
.	TRBV12-3/TRBV12-4	CASSLVTVGNTGELFF
few	TRBV9	CASSVAGTMNTEAFF
many	TRBV12-3/TRBV12-4	CASSYGGGAREQFF
many	TRBV7-8	CASKTLGTGHLTDTQYF
few	TRBV27	CASSLSFGDNEQFF
.	TRBV2	CASREDGRRDSPLHF
few	TRBV6-2/TRBV6-3	CASSYPREGGPGEQFF
.	TRBV20-1	CSASGHASGYEQYF
few	TRBV7-6	CASSLDRHRINEKLFF
.	TRBV27	CASSWTSVGREQYF
.	TRBV19	CASTLEGAESDTQYF
.	TRBV7-7	CASSSFGRPYEQYF
.	TRBV5-1	CASSPFEGGYTF
.	TRBV27	CASSWPEQFF
.	TRBV15	CATSSRTDQPQHF
.	TRBV27	CATRYGTGDSPLHF